These T cell receptor beta chains were read from a single sample in a study of blood T cell repertoires in COVID-19. Measured with immunoSEQ multiplex PCR; TCRdb has only the in-frame clones, and not every one. The table includes more than 200,000 clones, around 86% detected once. Sequenced: PBMCs or T cells enriched from blood (not recorded which). The receptors derive from a man in his thirties or forties in a cohort exposed to, infected with or recovered from COVID-19 (not recorded which). Each CDR3 is given with its conserved first and last residue. Each record gives: clone size, D gene, J gene, V gene, CDR3 protein, CDR3 DNA. A D gene is named only where the DNA matches it firmly. Some rows have no size entry. The others give once, few or many, or a class for an expanded clone.

size: -; D: -; J: TRBJ2-2; V: TRBV7-3; CDR3: CASSLGAGIGELFF; DNA: TGTGCCAGCAGCTTGGGGGCCGGGATCGGGGAGCTGTTTTTT
size: -; D: TRBD1; J: TRBJ1-1; V: TRBV27; CDR3: CASSGQGGTTRDTEAFF; DNA: TGTGCCAGCAGCGGTCAAGGGGGCACAACAAGGGACACTGAAGCTTTCTTT
size: -; D: TRBD2; J: TRBJ2-7; V: TRBV9; CDR3: CASSDDPGLAGSTHEQYF; DNA: TGTGCCAGCAGCGACGATCCAGGATTAGCGGGATCTACCCACGAGCAGTACTTC
size: -; D: -; J: TRBJ1-1; V: TRBV6-5; CDR3: CASPGEAMNTEAFF; DNA: TGTGCCAGCCCGGGAGAGGCAATGAACACTGAAGCTTTCTTT
size: -; D: -; J: TRBJ2-3; V: TRBV6-5; CDR3: CASRLGSTDTQYF; DNA: TGTGCCAGCAGGCTGGGCAGCACAGATACGCAGTATTTT
size: -; D: TRBD1; J: TRBJ1-1; V: TRBV28; CDR3: CASSGTGDGTEAFF; DNA: TGTGCCAGCAGCGGGACAGGGGATGGAACTGAAGCTTTCTTT
size: -; D: TRBD1; J: TRBJ2-3; V: TRBV15; CDR3: CATSRGPTGADTDTQYF; DNA: TGTGCCACCAGCAGAGGACCGACAGGGGCAGACACAGATACGCAGTATTTT
size: -; D: TRBD1; J: TRBJ1-5; V: TRBV27; CDR3: CASSWGQGYQPQHF; DNA: TGTGCCAGCAGTTGGGGACAGGGTTATCAGCCCCAGCATTTT
size: -; D: -; J: TRBJ2-7; V: TRBV5-4; CDR3: CASSQKGTLGSYEQYF; DNA: TGTGCCAGCAGCCAGAAAGGGACACTCGGAAGCTACGAGCAGTACTTC
size: few; D: TRBD1; J: TRBJ1-4; V: TRBV29-1; CDR3: CSVEGWQGGEKLFF; DNA: TGCAGCGTTGAAGGATGGCAGGGGGGAGAAAAACTGTTTTTT
size: -; D: -; J: TRBJ1-5; V: TRBV7-9; CDR3: CASSNEGTTNQPQHF; DNA: TGTGCCAGCAGCAACGAAGGGACAACCAATCAGCCCCAGCATTTT
size: -; D: TRBD1; J: TRBJ2-5; V: TRBV23-1; CDR3: CASSQSEGDREREEETQYF; DNA: TGCGCCAGCAGTCAATCGGAGGGGGACAGGGAAAGAGAGGAAGAGACCCAGTACTTC
size: -; D: -; J: TRBJ1-4; V: TRBV28; CDR3: CASSGRREKLFF; DNA: TGTGCCAGCAGTGGCCGGAGGGAAAAACTGTTTTTT
size: once; D: -; J: TRBJ2-1; V: TRBV3-1/TRBV3-2; CDR3: CASSPLGPYNEQFF; DNA: TGTGCCAGCAGCCCACTAGGCCCCTACAATGAGCAGTTCTTC
size: -; D: TRBD1; J: TRBJ2-2; V: TRBV5-6; CDR3: CASSLDRVNTNTGELFF; DNA: TGTGCCAGCAGCCTCGACAGGGTCAACACGAACACCGGGGAGCTGTTTTTT
size: -; D: TRBD2; J: TRBJ2-1; V: TRBV5-1; CDR3: CASRPTSGDGYNEQFF; DNA: TGCGCCAGCAGGCCCACTAGCGGAGACGGCTACAATGAGCAGTTCTTC
size: once; D: -; J: TRBJ2-4; V: TRBV14; CDR3: CASSQDTGAGTKNIQYF; DNA: TGTGCCAGCAGCCAAGATACGGGCGCGGGGACCAAAAACATTCAGTACTTC
size: -; D: -; J: TRBJ2-2; V: TRBV5-5; CDR3: CASSLWVGGAGELFF; DNA: TGTGCCAGCAGCTTGTGGGTCGGAGGGGCGGGGGAGCTGTTTTTT
size: -; D: -; J: TRBJ2-7; V: TRBV5-5; CDR3: CASSSDITYEQYF; DNA: TGTGCCAGCAGCTCGGACATTACCTACGAGCAGTACTTC
size: -; D: TRBD2; J: TRBJ2-1; V: TRBV7-6; CDR3: CASSLGTSGSSYNEQFF; DNA: TGTGCCAGCAGCCTAGGGACTAGCGGGAGCTCCTACAATGAGCAGTTCTTC
size: -; D: -; J: TRBJ2-1; V: TRBV7-9; CDR3: CASSLGTGIVDSYNEQFF; DNA: TGTGCCAGCAGCTTGGGAACAGGGATCGTCGATTCCTACAATGAGCAGTTCTTC
size: -; D: TRBD2; J: TRBJ2-3; V: TRBV11-3; CDR3: CASSGSRGGLNTDTQYF; DNA: TGTGCCAGCAGCGGTAGCCGGGGGGGACTAAACACAGATACGCAGTATTTT
size: -; D: -; J: TRBJ2-3; V: TRBV4-2; CDR3: CASSQPNWSGTSGDTQYF; DNA: TGTGCCAGCAGCCAACCTAATTGGAGCGGAACGTCCGGCGATACGCAGTATTTT
size: -; D: -; J: TRBJ2-1; V: TRBV6-2/TRBV6-3; CDR3: CASSYSSEQFF; DNA: TGTGCCAGCAGTTACTCGAGTGAGCAGTTCTTC
size: many; D: TRBD2; J: TRBJ2-2; V: TRBV6-2/TRBV6-3; CDR3: CASSYTGLAGGTGELFF; DNA: TGTGCCAGCAGTTACACGGGACTAGCGGGAGGCACCGGGGAGCTGTTTTTT
size: -; D: -; J: TRBJ2-7; V: TRBV7-8; CDR3: CASSLGGFRGDEQYF; DNA: TGTGCCAGCAGCTTAGGCGGATTCCGAGGTGACGAGCAGTACTTC
size: -; D: TRBD1; J: TRBJ1-2; V: TRBV7-9; CDR3: CASSAQGEEKGYTF; DNA: TGTGCCAGCAGCGCACAGGGGGAGGAGAAAGGCTACACCTTC
size: -; D: -; J: TRBJ1-4; V: TRBV5-1; CDR3: CASSLEGGRSEKLFF; DNA: TGCGCCAGCAGCCTGGAGGGAGGTCGATCCGAAAAACTGTTTTTT
size: -; D: TRBD2; J: TRBJ2-1; V: TRBV4-2; CDR3: CASSDPGLAPYNEQFF; DNA: TGTGCCAGCAGTGATCCGGGACTAGCGCCCTACAATGAGCAGTTCTTC
size: -; D: TRBD1; J: TRBJ2-7; V: TRBV4-3; CDR3: CASSQGGQGREQYF; DNA: TGCGCCAGCAGCCAAGGAGGACAGGGGCGCGAGCAGTACTTC
size: -; D: -; J: TRBJ1-2; V: TRBV20-1; CDR3: CSATGDYGYTF; DNA: TGCAGTGCCACGGGGGACTATGGCTACACCTTC
size: once; D: -; J: TRBJ1-6; V: TRBV18; CDR3: CASSPREDSPLHF; DNA: TGTGCCAGCTCACCACGAGAGGATTCACCCCTCCACTTT
size: -; D: TRBD1; J: TRBJ2-4; V: TRBV28; CDR3: CASSLAGQAKESIF; DNA: TGTGCCAGCAGTTTAGCGGGACAGGCCAAGGAAAGTATCTTC
size: -; D: TRBD1; J: TRBJ1-6; V: TRBV28; CDR3: CASSPHLGTGDSPLHF; DNA: TGTGCCAGCAGCCCACATTTAGGGACAGGGGATTCACCCCTCCACTTT
size: -; D: -; J: TRBJ1-1; V: TRBV4-2; CDR3: CASSQPTGTEAFF; DNA: TGTGCCAGCAGCCAGCCGACAGGAACTGAAGCTTTCTTT
size: -; D: TRBD1; J: TRBJ1-1; V: TRBV11-2; CDR3: CASSPRDRGYTEAFF; DNA: TGTGCCAGCAGCCCCCGGGACAGGGGCTACACTGAAGCTTTCTTT
size: -; D: -; J: TRBJ1-1; V: TRBV29-1; CDR3: CSVERDTEAFF; DNA: TGCAGCGTTGAGAGGGACACTGAAGCTTTCTTT
size: -; D: -; J: TRBJ1-1; V: TRBV15; CDR3: CATSRERGNTEAFF; DNA: TGTGCCACCAGCAGAGAAAGAGGGAACACTGAAGCTTTCTTT
size: once; D: TRBD2; J: TRBJ2-3; V: TRBV7-2; CDR3: CASSFRDYTDTQYF; DNA: TGTGCCAGCAGCTTCCGGGACTACACAGATACGCAGTATTTT
size: few; D: TRBD1; J: TRBJ1-1; V: TRBV28; CDR3: CASRRMPGQLNTEAFF; DNA: TGTGCCAGCAGGCGTATGCCGGGACAGCTGAACACTGAAGCTTTCTTT
size: -; D: TRBD1; J: TRBJ2-1; V: TRBV24-1; CDR3: CATSDVRDRGYNEQFF; DNA: TGTGCCACCAGTGATGTCCGGGACAGGGGGTACAATGAGCAGTTCTTC
size: -; D: TRBD2; J: TRBJ2-2; V: TRBV29-1; CDR3: CSVAFRGGGELFF; DNA: TGCAGCGTTGCTTTCCGGGGAGGGGGGGAGCTGTTTTTT
size: -; D: TRBD1; J: TRBJ2-7; V: TRBV4-1; CDR3: CASSPPGQNYEQYF; DNA: TGCGCCAGCAGCCCCCCGGGACAGAACTACGAGCAGTACTTC
size: -; D: -; J: TRBJ1-2; V: TRBV6-2/TRBV6-3; CDR3: CASSYSPGRTYGYTF; DNA: TGTGCCAGCAGTTACTCGCCAGGGCGGACCTATGGCTACACCTTC
size: -; D: -; J: TRBJ2-3; V: TRBV27; CDR3: CASSLSAGTDTQYF; DNA: TGTGCCAGCAGTTTATCGGCGGGGACAGATACGCAGTATTTT
size: -; D: -; J: TRBJ2-1; V: TRBV9; CDR3: CASSGAGSYNEQFF; DNA: TGTGCCAGCAGCGGAGCGGGCAGCTACAATGAGCAGTTCTTC
size: -; D: TRBD2; J: TRBJ2-5; V: TRBV14; CDR3: CASSQVLAGAAETQYF; DNA: TGTGCCAGCAGCCAAGTTTTGGCGGGAGCGGCCGAGACCCAGTACTTC
size: -; D: TRBD1; J: TRBJ2-2; V: TRBV9; CDR3: CASSGGTGVLFNTGELFF; DNA: TGTGCCAGCAGCGGTGGGACAGGGGTATTGTTTAACACCGGGGAGCTGTTTTTT
size: -; D: TRBD2; J: TRBJ2-5; V: TRBV6-5; CDR3: CASSPSGTPQETQYF; DNA: TGTGCCAGCAGTCCTAGCGGGACTCCCCAAGAGACCCAGTACTTC